The present T cell receptor beta chain was sequenced within a study of blood T cell repertoires in COVID-19. Turning to the study itself: There were acute and convalescent COVID-19 samples, and they came from the United States, Italy and Spain. Sources were T cells, B-cell-depleted T cells, or PBMCs; the material itself was cDNA or gDNA.

Authors' methods: Reference gene primer amplification yielded estimated nucleated cell counts. Some clones are missing from TCRdb's copy, which holds only in-frame ones; the method was immunoSEQ multiplex PCR. That table supplies the V and J calls and clone size; D and trimming were determined from the DNA. This table holds over 100,000 clones, 79% found once. V dropped 5 bases and J dropped 0 bases, with 8 bases sitting between them. Germline CDR1 ENHRY, CDR2 SYGVKD. This CDR3 region has 14 residues. Sequencing was performed on peripheral blood. The V call is TRBV10-3, the J call TRBJ2-1; perhaps TRBD2 as D (5 bases). The sequence derives from a woman over 75 with acute or convalescent COVID-19. The CDR3: CAISRDRSYNEQFF. CDR3 sequence (DNA): TGTGCCATCAGTCGGGATCGCTCCTACAATGAGCAGTTCTTC.